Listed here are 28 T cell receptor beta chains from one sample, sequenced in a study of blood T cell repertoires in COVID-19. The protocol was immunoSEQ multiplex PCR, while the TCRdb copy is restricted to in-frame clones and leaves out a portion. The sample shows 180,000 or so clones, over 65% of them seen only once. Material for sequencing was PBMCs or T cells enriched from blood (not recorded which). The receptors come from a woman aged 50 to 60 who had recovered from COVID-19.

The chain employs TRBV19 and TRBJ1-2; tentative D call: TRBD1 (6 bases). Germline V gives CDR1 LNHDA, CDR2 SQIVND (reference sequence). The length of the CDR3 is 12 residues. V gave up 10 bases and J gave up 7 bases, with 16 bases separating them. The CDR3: CATRNRESGYTF. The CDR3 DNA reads TGTGCCACCAGAAACAGGGAGTCTGGCTACACCTTC.

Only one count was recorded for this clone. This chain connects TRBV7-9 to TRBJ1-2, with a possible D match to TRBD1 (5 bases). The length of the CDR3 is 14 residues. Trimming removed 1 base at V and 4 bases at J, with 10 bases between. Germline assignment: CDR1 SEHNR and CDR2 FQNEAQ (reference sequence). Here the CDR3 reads CASSLGRDFYGYTF. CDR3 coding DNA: TGTGCCAGCAGCTTAGGGAGGGACTTCTATGGCTACACCTTC.

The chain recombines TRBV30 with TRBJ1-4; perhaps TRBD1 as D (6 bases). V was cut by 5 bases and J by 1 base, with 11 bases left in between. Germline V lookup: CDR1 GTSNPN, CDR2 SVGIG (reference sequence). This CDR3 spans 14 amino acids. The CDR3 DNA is TGTGCCTGGGGACAGCTGGTAACTAATGAAAAACTGTTTTTT. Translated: CAWGQLVTNEKLFF.

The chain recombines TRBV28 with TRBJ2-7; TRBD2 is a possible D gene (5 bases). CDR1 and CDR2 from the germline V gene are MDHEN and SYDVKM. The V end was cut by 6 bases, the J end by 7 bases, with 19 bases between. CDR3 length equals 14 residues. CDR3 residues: CASRTSSGVDEQYV. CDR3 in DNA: TGTGCCAGCAGGACCTCGTCCGGGGTCGATGAGCAGTACGTC.

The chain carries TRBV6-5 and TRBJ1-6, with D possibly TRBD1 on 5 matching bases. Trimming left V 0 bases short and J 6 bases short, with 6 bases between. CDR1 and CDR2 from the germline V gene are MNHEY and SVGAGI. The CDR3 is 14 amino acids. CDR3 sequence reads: CASSYSGGNSPLHF. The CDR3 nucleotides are TGTGCCAGCAGTTACTCGGGGGGTAATTCACCCCTCCACTTT.

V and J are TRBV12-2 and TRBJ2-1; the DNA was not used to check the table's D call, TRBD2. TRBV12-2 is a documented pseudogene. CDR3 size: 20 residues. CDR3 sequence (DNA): TGTGCAAGTCGCCCCCGAACCCTAGCGGGAGTTGCTTACCTAAGGAATGAGCAGTTCTTC. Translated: CASRPRTLAGVAYLRNEQFF.

CDR3 region: CASSQPTGKARNTIYF. In DNA, the CDR3 is TGTGCCAGCAGCCAACCCACAGGGAAGGCCCGAAACACCATATATTTT. The chain is built from TRBV7-8 and TRBJ1-3; the D gene is possibly TRBD1 (6 bases). Germline V gives CDR1 SGHVS, CDR2 FQNEAQ. The CDR3 runs to 16 residues. Trimming shortened V by 5 bases and J by 5 bases, and 19 bases separated the two germline ends. Using reference TRBV7-8 and TRBJ1-3 for the parts outside the CDR3, the full variable domain is GAGVSQSPRYKVAKRGQDVALRCDPISGHVSLFWYQQALGQGPEFLTYFQNEAQLDKSGLPSDRFFAERPEGSVSTLKIQRTQQEDSAVYLCASSQPTGKARNTIYFGEGSWLTVV.

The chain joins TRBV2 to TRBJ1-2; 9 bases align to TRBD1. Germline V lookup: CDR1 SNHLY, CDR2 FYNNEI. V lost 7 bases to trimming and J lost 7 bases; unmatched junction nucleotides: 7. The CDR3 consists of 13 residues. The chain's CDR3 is CASTSDRGGGYTF. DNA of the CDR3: TGTGCCAGCACCTCGGACAGGGGAGGTGGCTACACCTTC.

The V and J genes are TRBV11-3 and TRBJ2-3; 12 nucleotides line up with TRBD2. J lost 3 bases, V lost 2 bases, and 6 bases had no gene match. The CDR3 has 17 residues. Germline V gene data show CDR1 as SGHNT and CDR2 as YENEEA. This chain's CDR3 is CASSLRSSGRGTDTQYF. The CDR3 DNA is TGTGCCAGCAGCTTAAGGTCTAGCGGGAGGGGGACAGATACGCAGTATTTT. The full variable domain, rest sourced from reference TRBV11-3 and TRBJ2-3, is EAGVVQSPRYKIIEKKQPVAFWCNPISGHNTLYWYLQNLGQGPELLIRYENEEAVDDSQLPKDRFSAERLKGVDSTLKIQPAELGDSAVYLCASSLRSSGRGTDTQYFGPGTRLTVL.

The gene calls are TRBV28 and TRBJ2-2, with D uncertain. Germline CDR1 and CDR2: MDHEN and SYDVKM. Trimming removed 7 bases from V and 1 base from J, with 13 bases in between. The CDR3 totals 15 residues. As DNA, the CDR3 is TGTGCCAGCAAGTTTGGAGATCGGAACACCGGGGAGCTGTTTTTT. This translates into CASKFGDRNTGELFF.

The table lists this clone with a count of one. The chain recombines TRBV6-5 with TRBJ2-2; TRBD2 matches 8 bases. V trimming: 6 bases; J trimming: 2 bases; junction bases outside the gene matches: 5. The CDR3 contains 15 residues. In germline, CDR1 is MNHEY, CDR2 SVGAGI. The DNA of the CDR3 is TGTGCCAGCAGCCAACTAGCGGCAAACACCGGGGAGCTGTTTTTT. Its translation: CASSQLAANTGELFF.

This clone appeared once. CDR3 coding DNA: TGTGCCAGCCGACAGAAGAACACTGAAGCTTTCTTT. Translated, it gives CASRQKNTEAFF. The chain carries TRBV5-6 and TRBJ1-1; D may be TRBD1 (5 bases). V lost 7 bases and J 1 base, leaving 8 bases between the germline ends. The germline V gene encodes CDR1 SGHDT and CDR2 YYEEEE. The CDR3 is made up of 12 amino acids.

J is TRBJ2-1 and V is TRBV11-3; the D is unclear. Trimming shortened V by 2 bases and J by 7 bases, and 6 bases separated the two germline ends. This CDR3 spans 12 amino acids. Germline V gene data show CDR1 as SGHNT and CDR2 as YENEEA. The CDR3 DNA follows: TGTGCCAGCAGCTTAACCGGGAATGAGCAGTTCTTC. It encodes CASSLTGNEQFF. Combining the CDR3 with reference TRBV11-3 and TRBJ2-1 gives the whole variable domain EAGVVQSPRYKIIEKKQPVAFWCNPISGHNTLYWYLQNLGQGPELLIRYENEEAVDDSQLPKDRFSAERLKGVDSTLKIQPAELGDSAVYLCASSLTGNEQFFGPGTRLTVL.

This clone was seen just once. The CDR3 sequence is CASSGSRQNGYTF. The CDR3 DNA follows: TGTGCCAGCAGTGGGTCCCGTCAGAATGGCTACACCTTC. The chain couples TRBV2 to TRBJ1-2, with D uncertain. V lost 4 bases and J 6 bases, leaving 12 bases between the germline ends. Looked up from germline, CDR1 is SNHLY and CDR2 is FYNNEI. The CDR3 runs to 13 residues.

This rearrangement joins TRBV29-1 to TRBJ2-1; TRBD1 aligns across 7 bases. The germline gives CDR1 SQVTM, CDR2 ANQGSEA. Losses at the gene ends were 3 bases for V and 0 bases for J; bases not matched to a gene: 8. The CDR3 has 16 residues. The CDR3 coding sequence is TGCAGCGTTGATTTTCGGACAGGCCGCTCCTACAATGAGCAGTTCTTC. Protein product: CSVDFRTGRSYNEQFF.

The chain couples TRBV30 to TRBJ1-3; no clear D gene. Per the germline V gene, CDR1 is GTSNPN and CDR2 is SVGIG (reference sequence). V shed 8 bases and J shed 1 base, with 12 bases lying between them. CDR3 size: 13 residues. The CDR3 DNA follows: TGTGCCCGATTAAAGGAGTCTGGAAACACCATATATTTT. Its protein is CARLKESGNTIYF.

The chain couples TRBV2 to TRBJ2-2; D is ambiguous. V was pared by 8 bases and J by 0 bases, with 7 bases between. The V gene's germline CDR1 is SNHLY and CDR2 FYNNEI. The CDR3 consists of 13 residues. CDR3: CASDWTNTGELFF. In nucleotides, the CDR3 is TGTGCCAGCGACTGGACGAACACCGGGGAGCTGTTTTTT.

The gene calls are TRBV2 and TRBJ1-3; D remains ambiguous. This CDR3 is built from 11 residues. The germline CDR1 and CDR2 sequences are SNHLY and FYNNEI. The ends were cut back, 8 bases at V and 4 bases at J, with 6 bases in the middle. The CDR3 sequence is CASRGGNTIYF. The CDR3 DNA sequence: TGTGCCAGCCGGGGAGGAAACACCATATATTTT.

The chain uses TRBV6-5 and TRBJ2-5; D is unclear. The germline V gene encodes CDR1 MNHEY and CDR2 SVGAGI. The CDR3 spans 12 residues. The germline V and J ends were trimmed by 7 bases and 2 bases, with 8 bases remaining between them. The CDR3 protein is CASTWSQETQYF. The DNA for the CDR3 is TGTGCCAGCACCTGGAGTCAAGAGACCCAGTACTTC.

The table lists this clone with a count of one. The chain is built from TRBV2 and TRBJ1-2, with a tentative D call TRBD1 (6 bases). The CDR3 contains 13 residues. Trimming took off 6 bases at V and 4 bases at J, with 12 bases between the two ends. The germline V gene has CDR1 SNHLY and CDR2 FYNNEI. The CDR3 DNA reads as TGTGCCAGCAGCGGGGGGCAGGCCTATGGCTACACCTTC. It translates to CASSGGQAYGYTF.

The DNA for the CDR3 is TGTGCAACCCCCATCAGGAAGGCTTTCTTT. It encodes CATPIRKAFF. J is TRBJ1-1 and V is TRBV12-2; the D segment call TRBD1 is taken from the table without a DNA check. TRBV12-2 is a pseudogene segment. The length of the CDR3 is 10 residues.

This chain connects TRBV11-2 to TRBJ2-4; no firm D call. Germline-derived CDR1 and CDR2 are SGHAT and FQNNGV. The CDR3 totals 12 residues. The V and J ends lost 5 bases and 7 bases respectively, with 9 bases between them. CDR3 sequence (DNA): TGTGCCAGCAGCCGAGAACTTAACATTCAGTACTTC. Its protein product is CASSRELNIQYF.

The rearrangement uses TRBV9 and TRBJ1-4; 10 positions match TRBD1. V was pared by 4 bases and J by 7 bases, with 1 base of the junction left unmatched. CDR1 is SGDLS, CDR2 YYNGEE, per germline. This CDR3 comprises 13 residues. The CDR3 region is CASSRTGGEKLFF. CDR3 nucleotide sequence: TGTGCCAGCAGCCGGACAGGGGGTGAAAAACTGTTTTTT.

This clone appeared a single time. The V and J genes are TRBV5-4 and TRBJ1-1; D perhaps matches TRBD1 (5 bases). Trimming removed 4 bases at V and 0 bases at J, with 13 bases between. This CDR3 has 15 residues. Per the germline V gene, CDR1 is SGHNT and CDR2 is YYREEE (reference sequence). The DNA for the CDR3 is TGTGCCAGCAGCACGCCTAGACAGATGAACACTGAAGCTTTCTTT. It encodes CASSTPRQMNTEAFF.

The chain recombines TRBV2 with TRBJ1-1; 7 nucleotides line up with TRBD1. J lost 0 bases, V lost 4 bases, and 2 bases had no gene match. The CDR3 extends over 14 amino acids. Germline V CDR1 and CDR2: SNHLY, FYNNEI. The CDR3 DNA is TGTGCCAGCAGTGGGGGACAGATGAACACTGAAGCTTTCTTT. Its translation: CASSGGQMNTEAFF.

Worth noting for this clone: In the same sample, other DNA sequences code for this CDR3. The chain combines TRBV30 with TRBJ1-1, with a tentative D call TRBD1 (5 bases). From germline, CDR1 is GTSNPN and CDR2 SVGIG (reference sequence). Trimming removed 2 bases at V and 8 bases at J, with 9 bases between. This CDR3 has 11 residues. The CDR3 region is CAWSLGAEAFF. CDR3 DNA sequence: TGTGCCTGGAGTCTTGGGGCAGAAGCTTTCTTT.

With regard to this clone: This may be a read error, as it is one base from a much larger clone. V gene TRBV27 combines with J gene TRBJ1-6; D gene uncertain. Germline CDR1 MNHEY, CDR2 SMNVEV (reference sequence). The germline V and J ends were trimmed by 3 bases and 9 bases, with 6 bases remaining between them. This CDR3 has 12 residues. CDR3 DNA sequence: TGTGCCAGCAGTTTGGCGGGTTCACCCCTCCACTTT. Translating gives CASSLAGSPLHF.

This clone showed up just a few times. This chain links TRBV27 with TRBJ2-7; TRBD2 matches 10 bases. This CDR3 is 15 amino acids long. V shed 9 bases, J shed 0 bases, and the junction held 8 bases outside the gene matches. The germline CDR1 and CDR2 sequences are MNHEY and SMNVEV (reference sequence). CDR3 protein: CARLPGLASSYEQYV. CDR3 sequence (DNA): TGTGCCAGGTTGCCGGGACTAGCGAGCTCCTACGAGCAGTACGTC.